This TCR beta chain originates from a study of T cell changes during pregnancy in multiple sclerosis (dated by TCRdb to about 2019). The study in broad terms: Changes in the T cell repertoire over the course of pregnancy were examined in this study in women with multiple sclerosis.

In the germline V gene, CDR1 corresponds to MDHEN and CDR2 to SYDVKM. The CDR3 runs 13 residues from the cysteine to the phenylalanine. CDR3 DNA only is kept here, 39 bases in frame from base 1. The germline ends are 12 bases apart after V is trimmed by 8 bases and J by 5 bases. A remark on this clone: There is no known antigen for this receptor. It has no much larger one-base neighbor in the sample; base qualities were not kept.

Library method: the immunoSEQ multiplex PCR assay. The source is immuneACCESS, and TCRdb retained only in-frame sequences with V and J called. Part of the clones is not carried over; for the studies checked, unresolved V genes explain less than half of this, and the remainder is unexplained. Within this sample are tens of thousands of clones, with about 92% of them counted one time only. 0.5% to 0.75% of the sample belongs to the ten largest clones. The rearranged chain carries TRBV28 and TRBJ2-2; a tentative D match to TRBD1 spans 6 bases. This material consisted of CD4+ T cells from peripheral blood mononuclear cells, taken in the third trimester of pregnancy. The TCR was taken from a female donor with multiple sclerosis, enrolled in a pregnancy study. The nucleotide sequence reads as follows: TGTGCCAGCGCGCAGGGGTTTACCGGGGAGCTGTTTTTT. The encoded protein is CASAQGFTGELFF.